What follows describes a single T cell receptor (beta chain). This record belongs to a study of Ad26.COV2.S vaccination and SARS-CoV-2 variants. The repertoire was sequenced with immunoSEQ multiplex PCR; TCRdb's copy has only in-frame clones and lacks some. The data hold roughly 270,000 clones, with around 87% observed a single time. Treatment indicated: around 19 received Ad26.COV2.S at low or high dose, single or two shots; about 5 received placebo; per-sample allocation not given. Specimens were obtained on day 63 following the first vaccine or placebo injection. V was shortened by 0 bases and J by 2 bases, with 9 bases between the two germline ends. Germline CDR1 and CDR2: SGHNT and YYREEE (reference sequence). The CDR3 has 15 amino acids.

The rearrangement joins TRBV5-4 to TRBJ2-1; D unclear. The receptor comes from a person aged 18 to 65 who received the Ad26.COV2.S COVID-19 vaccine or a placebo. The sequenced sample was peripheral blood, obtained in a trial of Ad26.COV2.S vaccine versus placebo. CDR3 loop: CASSLEGKTYNEQFF. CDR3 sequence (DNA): TGTGCCAGCAGCTTGGAAGGAAAAACCTACAATGAGCAGTTCTTC.